Shown below are 21 T cell receptor beta chains from a single sample sequenced in a study of beta chain features in type 1 diabetes (dated by TCRdb to 2017 to 2018). Broader findings and caveats from the paper: In all four CD4+ subsets, TCRB CDR3 length was moderately but significantly shorter in type 1 diabetes patients.

Antigen specificity for these receptors is unknown. The library was produced with the immunoSEQ multiplex PCR assay. The entire amount of isolated RNA was reverse transcribed using the High Capacity cDNA Reverse Transcription Kit, so the sequenced TCRB transcripts were expressed ones. As stored in TCRdb, this immuneACCESS dataset retains in-frame rearrangements with V and J assigned. A fraction of the clones does not appear; measured against another copy, unresolved V genes explain less than half of the discrepancy, and the remainder lacks a known reason. The table for this sample lists 640,000 or so clones; roughly 13% of them were counted only once. The ten biggest clones cover roughly 0.022% of the sample. The sample comprised naive CD4+ T cells from blood. The intended sense of this specimen's cell subset or site label: true naive CD4+ T cells. These receptor sequences come from a man younger than 35 with type 1 diabetes.

This clone has just a few counts. This rearrangement joins TRBV29-1 to TRBJ1-2, with D maybe TRBD1 (5 bases). The CDR3 consists of 11 residues. CDR1 SQVTM and CDR2 ANQGSEA come from the germline V gene. V was pared by 3 bases and J by 6 bases, with 8 bases between. CDR3 DNA sequence: TGCAGCGTTGACGCAGGGAATGGCTACACCTTC. It translates to CSVDAGNGYTF.

This clone turned up a few times. The chain joins TRBV6-5 to TRBJ2-1; a possible D gene is TRBD2 (6 bases). The V gene lost 8 bases and the J gene lost 1 base, with 12 bases spanning the gap. This CDR3 contains 14 residues. Germline CDR1 MNHEY, CDR2 SVGAGI. The CDR3 is CASFPGESYNEQFF. DNA of the CDR3: TGTGCCAGCTTCCCGGGGGAATCCTACAATGAGCAGTTCTTC.

This clone was seen a handful of times. The rearrangement uses TRBV4-1 and TRBJ1-5; no clear D. The germline V gene encodes CDR1 MGHRA and CDR2 YSYEKL. This CDR3 region has 14 residues. Trimming pared 2 bases from V and 9 bases from J, leaving 14 bases between. Here the CDR3 reads CASSQPDGQAPQHF. The CDR3 DNA is TGCGCCAGCAGCCAACCGGACGGCCAAGCGCCCCAGCATTTT.

The table lists this clone with a few counts. The chain has TRBV28 and TRBJ2-7; 11 bases map to TRBD1. The CDR3 has 13 residues. Losses at the gene ends were 6 bases for V and 4 bases for J; bases not matched to a gene: 2. In germline, CDR1 is MDHEN, CDR2 SYDVKM. CDR3 in DNA: TGTGCCAGCAGAGGGACAGGGGGTTACGAGCAGTACTTC. This codes for CASRGTGGYEQYF.

The rearrangement uses TRBV7-2 and TRBJ1-2; D is possibly TRBD1 (6 bases). V was shortened by 5 bases and J by 7 bases, with 14 bases between the two germline ends. The length of the CDR3 is 13 residues. The germline gives CDR1 SGHTA, CDR2 FQGNSA. The CDR3 DNA follows: TGTGCCAGCAGCATAGGGGGGTTCTTTGGCTACACCTTC. Amino acid sequence: CASSIGGFFGYTF.

The chain carries TRBV2 and TRBJ2-2, with unresolved D. Germline CDR1 and CDR2: SNHLY and FYNNEI. This CDR3 region has 13 residues. V gave up 7 bases and J gave up 5 bases, with 11 bases separating them. CDR3 protein: CASNSLKTGELFF. The CDR3 region has the DNA TGTGCCAGCAACAGTTTGAAGACCGGGGAGCTGTTTTTT.

The chain is built from TRBV15 and TRBJ2-1; 10 bases map to TRBD2. The germline V gene encodes CDR1 LNHNV and CDR2 YYDKDF (reference sequence). The ends lost 5 bases at V and 0 bases at J; junction bases unmatched: 4. The CDR3 sequence is 16 residues long. Written as DNA, the CDR3 is TGTGCCACCAGCTGGGGACTAGCGTACTCCTACAATGAGCAGTTCTTC. It translates to CATSWGLAYSYNEQFF.

This chain links TRBV9 with TRBJ2-1; D call uncertain. Germline CDR1 and CDR2: SGDLS and YYNGEE. This CDR3 spans 12 amino acids. Between the trimmed V and J ends, which lost 2 bases and 8 bases, there was a span of 8 bases. The chain's CDR3 is CASSVLGYEQFF. CDR3 DNA: TGTGCCAGCAGCGTCTTGGGATATGAGCAGTTCTTC.

This clone showed up just a few times. V usage is TRBV7-8 and J usage is TRBJ2-7; maybe TRBD2 (5 bases). Germline V gene data show CDR1 as SGHVS and CDR2 as FQNEAQ. There are 13 residues in the CDR3. Trimming shortened V by 6 bases and J by 7 bases, and 16 bases separated the two germline ends. This CDR3 reads CASSRLGGREQYF. DNA of the CDR3: TGTGCCAGCAGTCGACTGGGCGGGCGGGAGCAGTACTTC.

There are a few counts of this clone. This chain connects TRBV18 to TRBJ2-1; D call uncertain. The CDR3 spans 17 residues. Germline-derived CDR1 and CDR2 are KGHSH and LQKENI. The V and J ends lost 2 bases and 4 bases respectively, with 18 bases between them. The CDR3 sequence is CASSPGVDGRKYNEQFF. The CDR3 bases are TGTGCCAGCTCACCAGGGGTCGATGGCAGAAAATACAATGAGCAGTTCTTC.

There are a few counts of this clone. Other DNA sequences in the sample encode the same CDR3. The chain joins TRBV29-1 to TRBJ2-2; 7 positions match TRBD1. The CDR3 runs to 13 residues. With V trimmed by 4 bases and J by 7 bases, 6 bases remained unmatched. From germline, CDR1 is SQVTM and CDR2 ANQGSEA. CDR3 residues: CSVGRQGGGELFF. The CDR3 region has the DNA TGCAGCGTTGGGAGACAGGGCGGCGGGGAGCTGTTTTTT.

This clone was seen a handful of times. The V call is TRBV28, the J call TRBJ1-5; perhaps TRBD1 as D (6 bases). Germline lookup yields CDR1 MDHEN and CDR2 SYDVKM. Trimming removed 6 bases from V and 4 bases from J, with 13 bases in between. The CDR3 has 14 amino acids. The CDR3 protein is CASRETGSNQPQHF. CDR3 coding DNA: TGTGCCAGCAGGGAGACAGGTTCAAATCAGCCCCAGCATTTT.

The chain combines TRBV7-9 with TRBJ1-6; D not resolved. Trimming took 5 bases from V and 6 from J, leaving 8 bases between them. This CDR3 has 13 amino acids. CDR1 and CDR2 from the germline V gene are SEHNR and FQNEAQ (reference sequence). CDR3 region: CASSMTGNSPLHF. The DNA for the CDR3 is TGTGCCAGCAGCATGACTGGTAATTCACCCCTCCACTTT.

Worth noting for this clone: The sample contains more than one DNA sequence encoding this CDR3. This chain links TRBV9 with TRBJ1-2, with 9 bases matching TRBD1. Germline lookup yields CDR1 SGDLS and CDR2 YYNGEE. The CDR3 extends over 14 amino acids. The V gene end was trimmed by 2 bases and the J gene end by 4 bases; junction bases not matched to a gene: 3. The CDR3 nucleotides are TGTGCCAGCAGCGTCGGACAGGGGAGCTATGGCTACACCTTC. As protein: CASSVGQGSYGYTF.

This clone showed up just a few times. This CDR3 is also generated by other DNA sequences in the sample. V and J are TRBV10-3 and TRBJ2-7, with D unresolved. Germline values: CDR1 ENHRY, CDR2 SYGVKD. This CDR3 is built from 11 residues. V gave up 8 bases and J gave up 2 bases, with 7 bases separating them. CDR3 in DNA: TGTGCCATCGGCGGAGCCTACGAGCAGTACTTC. It encodes CAIGGAYEQYF.

J is TRBJ1-6 and V is TRBV30, with D possibly being TRBD1 (5 bases). CDR1 and CDR2 (germline): GTSNPN, SVGIG (reference sequence). The CDR3 extends over 14 amino acids. Between the trimmed V and J ends, which lost 2 bases and 7 bases, there was a span of 12 bases. The CDR3 nucleotides are TGTGCCTGGAGTTGGGAGGGGCAGAATTCACCCCTCCACTTT. Protein: CAWSWEGQNSPLHF.

The rearrangement joins TRBV30 to TRBJ1-4; possibly TRBD1 for D (6 bases). Per the germline V gene, CDR1 is GTSNPN and CDR2 is SVGIG (reference sequence). The CDR3 covers 15 residues. Between the trimmed V and J ends, which lost 4 bases and 5 bases, there was a span of 17 bases. CDR3 bases: TGTGCCTGGAACCCCGGGGGGCAGAGGAATGAAAAACTGTTTTTT. Translated, it gives CAWNPGGQRNEKLFF.

This clone occurred a few times. V gene TRBV7-9 combines with J gene TRBJ1-2; D gene uncertain. In germline, CDR1 is SEHNR, CDR2 FQNEAQ (reference sequence). CDR3 length: 14 amino acids. V lost 7 bases and J lost 7, with 19 bases in between. The DNA of the CDR3 is TGTGCCAGCACCACCGCGGTGGAGGGCAGTGGCTACACCTTC. Protein: CASTTAVEGSGYTF.

This chain joins TRBV5-1 and TRBJ2-2; tentative D call: TRBD1 (5 bases). The CDR3 runs 16 residues. V lost 4 bases and J lost 1, with 14 bases in between. Germline values: CDR1 SGHRS, CDR2 YFSETQ. The CDR3 protein is CASSRSWGLNTGELFF. The CDR3 DNA follows: TGCGCCAGCAGCCGGAGTTGGGGCCTGAACACCGGGGAGCTGTTTTTT.

V usage is TRBV4-1 and J usage is TRBJ1-1; possible D gene TRBD1, 5 bases. V lost 4 bases, J lost 3 bases, and 15 bases lay in between. This CDR3 has 15 amino acids. CDR1 MGHRA and CDR2 YSYEKL come from the germline V gene. CDR3 loop: CASSRGQGPHTEAFF. The CDR3 bases are TGCGCCAGCAGCCGCGGCCAGGGACCCCACACTGAAGCTTTCTTT.

This clone showed up just a few times. The rearrangement uses TRBV13 and TRBJ1-3; 7 positions agree with TRBD1. V was pared by 5 bases and J by 3 bases, with 4 bases of the junction left unmatched. The germline CDR1 and CDR2 sequences are PRHDT and FYEKMQ (reference sequence). This CDR3 has 14 amino acids. CDR3 in amino acids: CASSRGQHGNTIYF. The CDR3 bases are TGTGCCAGCAGCCGGGGACAGCATGGAAACACCATATATTTT.